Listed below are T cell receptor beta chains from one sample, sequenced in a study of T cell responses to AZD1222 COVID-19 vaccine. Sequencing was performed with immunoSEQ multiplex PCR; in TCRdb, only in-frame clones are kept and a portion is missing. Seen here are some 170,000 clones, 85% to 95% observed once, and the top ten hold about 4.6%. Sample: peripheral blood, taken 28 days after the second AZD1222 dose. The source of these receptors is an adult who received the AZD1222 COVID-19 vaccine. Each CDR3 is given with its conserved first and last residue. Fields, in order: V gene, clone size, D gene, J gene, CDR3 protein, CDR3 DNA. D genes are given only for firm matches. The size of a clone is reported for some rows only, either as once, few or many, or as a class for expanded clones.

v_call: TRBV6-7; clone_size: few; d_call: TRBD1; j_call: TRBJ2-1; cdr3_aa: CASSNPTGVVVEAEQFF; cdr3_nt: TGTGCCAGCAGTAACCCAACAGGGGTAGTCGTGGAGGCTGAGCAGTTCTTC
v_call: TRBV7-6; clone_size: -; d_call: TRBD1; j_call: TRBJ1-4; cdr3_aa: CASRRQGSWGEKLFF; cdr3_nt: TGTGCCAGCAGACGACAGGGCTCGTGGGGTGAAAAACTGTTTTTT
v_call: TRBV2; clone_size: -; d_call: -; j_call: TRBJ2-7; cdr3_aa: CASSEYPRPPEQYF; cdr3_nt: TGTGCCAGCAGTGAATACCCACGGCCCCCCGAGCAGTACTTC
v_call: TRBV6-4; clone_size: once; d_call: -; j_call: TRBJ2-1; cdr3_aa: CASSAQGGKGEQFF; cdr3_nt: TGTGCCAGCAGCGCACAGGGGGGGAAAGGTGAGCAGTTCTTC
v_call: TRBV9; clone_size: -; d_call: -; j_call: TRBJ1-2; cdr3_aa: CASSVDWMGGGGNGYTF; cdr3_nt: TGTGCCAGCAGCGTAGATTGGATGGGAGGTGGGGGAAATGGCTACACCTTC
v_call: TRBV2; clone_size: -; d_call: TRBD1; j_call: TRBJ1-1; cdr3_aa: CASRSGTGALNTEAFF; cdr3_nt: TGTGCCAGCAGGTCCGGGACAGGGGCCCTGAACACTGAAGCTTTCTTT
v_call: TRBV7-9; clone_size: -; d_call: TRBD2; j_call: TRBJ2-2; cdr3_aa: CASSLTHSGRSRELFF; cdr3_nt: TGTGCCAGCAGCTTGACCCATAGCGGGAGATCGAGGGAGCTGTTTTTT
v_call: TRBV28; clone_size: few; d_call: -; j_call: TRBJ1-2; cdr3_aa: CASKDALWQRNSSPHTF; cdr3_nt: TGTGCCAGCAAGGACGCGCTCTGGCAGCGCAATTCTTCCCCCCACACCTTC
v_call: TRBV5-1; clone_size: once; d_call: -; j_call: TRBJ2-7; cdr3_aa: CASSLGRTYEQYF; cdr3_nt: TGCGCCAGCAGTCTCGGCAGGACCTACGAGCAGTACTTC
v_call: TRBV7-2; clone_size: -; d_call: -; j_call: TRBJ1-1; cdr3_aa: CASSLAHGVRTEAFF; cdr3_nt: TGTGCCAGCAGCTTAGCGCACGGGGTTCGGACTGAAGCTTTCTTT
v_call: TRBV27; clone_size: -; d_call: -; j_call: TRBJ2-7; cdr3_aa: CASSWGVGPYEQYF; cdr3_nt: TGTGCCAGCAGTTGGGGTGTAGGGCCCTACGAGCAGTACTTC
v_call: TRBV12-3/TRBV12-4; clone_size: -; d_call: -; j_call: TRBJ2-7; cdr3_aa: CASSSLGSSEQYF; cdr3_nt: TGTGCCAGCAGTTCACTAGGGTCGAGCGAGCAGTACTTC
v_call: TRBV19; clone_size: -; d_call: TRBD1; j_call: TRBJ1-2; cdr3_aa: CASSRGQGNGYTF; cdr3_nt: TGTGCCAGTAGTCGGGGACAGGGTAATGGCTACACCTTC
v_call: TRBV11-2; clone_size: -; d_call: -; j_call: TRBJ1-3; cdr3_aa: CASSLIIGQRGNTIYF; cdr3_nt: TGTGCCAGCAGCTTAATCATAGGGCAAAGGGGAAACACCATATATTTT